Listed below are T cell receptor beta chains from one sample, sequenced in a study of blood T cell repertoires in COVID-19. Only in-frame clones appear in the TCRdb table, and some are missing; sequencing was by immunoSEQ multiplex PCR. The table shows roughly 150,000 clones, with 70% to 90% occurring only once. The sequenced sample was peripheral blood. These receptors all come from a man between 60 and 75 years old with acute or convalescent COVID-19. Each CDR3 is given with its conserved first and last residue. The order of the fields is D gene, clone size, V gene, J gene, CDR3 DNA, CDR3 protein. A D gene is named only where the DNA matches it firmly. Size tells how often a clone was seen (once, few, many) or the class of an expanded clone, and some rows leave it out.

D: TRBD2
size: -
V: TRBV10-3
J: TRBJ2-5
DNA: TGTGCCACCACCCTAGCGGGGGGGCCTCAGGAGACCCAGTACTTC
CDR3: CATTLAGGPQETQYF

D: TRBD2
size: -
V: TRBV6-5
J: TRBJ2-7
DNA: TGTGCCAGCAGGAGCGGGGTGTCCCACGAGCAGTACTTC
CDR3: CASRSGVSHEQYF

D: -
size: -
V: TRBV19
J: TRBJ1-1
DNA: TGTGCCAGTAGTATTAACACAGGGTACACTGAAGCTTTCTTT
CDR3: CASSINTGYTEAFF

D: -
size: -
V: TRBV30
J: TRBJ1-2
DNA: TGTGCCTGGAGCAAGGCCGGGACAACGGATGGCTACACCTTC
CDR3: CAWSKAGTTDGYTF

D: -
size: -
V: TRBV4-1
J: TRBJ2-1
DNA: TGCGCCAGCAGCCAAGATAGCCCTCCCTTATACAATGAGCAGTTCTTC
CDR3: CASSQDSPPLYNEQFF

D: -
size: -
V: TRBV10-2
J: TRBJ1-2
DNA: TGCGCCAGCAGTGAGTCGACTCCTGGCAGGGGAGTTTCGGGCTACACCTTC
CDR3: CASSESTPGRGVSGYTF

D: TRBD1
size: -
V: TRBV11-3
J: TRBJ2-1
DNA: TGTGCCAGCAGCGCAAGACAGGGGAGGAATGAGCAGTTCTTC
CDR3: CASSARQGRNEQFF

D: -
size: -
V: TRBV5-1
J: TRBJ2-1
DNA: TGCGCCAGCGGGTTAAAGGGACAATCCTACAATGAGCAGTTCTTC
CDR3: CASGLKGQSYNEQFF

D: TRBD1
size: -
V: TRBV18
J: TRBJ1-4
DNA: TGTGCCAGCTCACCACCGGGACAGGGGACTGAAAAACTGTTTTTT
CDR3: CASSPPGQGTEKLFF

D: -
size: -
V: TRBV6-5
J: TRBJ1-2
DNA: TGTGCCAGCAGATACCCTGAGAGTACCGGCTACACCTTC
CDR3: CASRYPESTGYTF

D: TRBD2
size: -
V: TRBV11-2
J: TRBJ2-1
DNA: TGTGCCAGCAGCTTTAGCGGGGGCTACAATGAGCAGTTCTTC
CDR3: CASSFSGGYNEQFF

D: TRBD1
size: -
V: TRBV27
J: TRBJ1-1
DNA: TGTGCCAGCAGTTTATTCCTGGGACAGGGGTTGTCCACTGAAGCTTTCTTT
CDR3: CASSLFLGQGLSTEAFF

D: TRBD1
size: once
V: TRBV6-5
J: TRBJ1-5
DNA: TGTGCCAGCAGGCGAACAGGGGACCTGGGACAGCCCCAGCATTTT
CDR3: CASRRTGDLGQPQHF

D: -
size: -
V: TRBV24-1
J: TRBJ1-2
DNA: TGTGCCACCAGTGATCAGGAGGGTCCCAGGGCTTCCGGCTACACCTTC
CDR3: CATSDQEGPRASGYTF

D: -
size: -
V: TRBV3-1/TRBV3-2
J: TRBJ1-1
DNA: TGTGCCAGCAGCCGACGCGAGGGGGACACTGAAGCTTTCTTT
CDR3: CASSRREGDTEAFF

D: -
size: -
V: TRBV5-6
J: TRBJ2-6
DNA: TGTGCCAGCAGCCGACTCTTTCCGACCTTCTCTGGGGCCAACGTCCTGACTTTC
CDR3: CASSRLFPTFSGANVLTF

D: -
size: -
V: TRBV28
J: TRBJ1-5
DNA: TGTGCCACCCTACAGGGAATCAGCAATCAGCCCCAGCATTTT
CDR3: CATLQGISNQPQHF

D: TRBD1
size: -
V: TRBV7-9
J: TRBJ2-3
DNA: TGTGCCGGACAGGGCACCGTTGCTAGCACAGATACGCAGTATTTT
CDR3: CAGQGTVASTDTQYF

D: -
size: -
V: TRBV11-2
J: TRBJ1-6
DNA: TGTGCCAGCAGCTTGGAACAGAGCTCCTATAATTCACCCCTCCACTTT
CDR3: CASSLEQSSYNSPLHF

D: -
size: -
V: TRBV6-2/TRBV6-3
J: TRBJ1-3
DNA: TGTGCCAGCAGACCTCGAGGGAGCTCTGGAAACACCATATATTTT
CDR3: CASRPRGSSGNTIYF

D: -
size: -
V: TRBV25-1
J: TRBJ1-2
DNA: TGTGCCAGCAGTGAAAAACAGTACCCTGGCTACACCTTC
CDR3: CASSEKQYPGYTF

D: -
size: -
V: TRBV18
J: TRBJ1-6
DNA: TGTGCCAGCTCACCACCGGGCAACTATAATTCACCCCTCCACTTT
CDR3: CASSPPGNYNSPLHF

D: TRBD1
size: -
V: TRBV7-2
J: TRBJ1-1
DNA: TGTGCCAGCAGCTTAAACCCGGGGACAGCGGGCGGAGCTTTCTTT
CDR3: CASSLNPGTAGGAFF

D: -
size: -
V: TRBV2
J: TRBJ2-1
DNA: TGTGCCAGCAGTGAGGGGTTGGGGGGATACAATGAGCAGTTCTTC
CDR3: CASSEGLGGYNEQFF

D: -
size: -
V: TRBV29-1
J: TRBJ2-2
DNA: TGCAGCGTTGAAGAGGGGGCTCCCGGGGAGCTGTTTTTT
CDR3: CSVEEGAPGELFF

D: TRBD1
size: once
V: TRBV5-1
J: TRBJ1-1
DNA: TGCGCCAGCAGCGAACAGGGGGGGCAGAAGAACACTGAAGCTTTCTTT
CDR3: CASSEQGGQKNTEAFF

D: TRBD1
size: -
V: TRBV24-1
J: TRBJ2-1
DNA: TGTGCCACCAGGGGGAGGACAGGGGCCTCCTACAATGAGCAGTTCTTC
CDR3: CATRGRTGASYNEQFF

D: -
size: -
V: TRBV6-5
J: TRBJ2-7
DNA: TGTGCCAGCAGTTGGACAGAGACCTACGAGCAGTACTTC
CDR3: CASSWTETYEQYF

D: -
size: -
V: TRBV18
J: TRBJ1-1
DNA: TGTGCCAGCTCAAAAGGGGCTAACACTGAAGCTTTCTTT
CDR3: CASSKGANTEAFF

D: TRBD1
size: -
V: TRBV11-2
J: TRBJ1-1
DNA: TGTGCCAGCAGCCCGGCAGGGGGATACACTGAAGCTTTCTTT
CDR3: CASSPAGGYTEAFF

D: TRBD1
size: once
V: TRBV30
J: TRBJ1-6
DNA: TGTGCCTGGAGTGGAACAGGGGTTTATTCACCCCTCCACTTT
CDR3: CAWSGTGVYSPLHF

D: -
size: -
V: TRBV5-1
J: TRBJ1-6
DNA: TGCGCCAGCGCCGCGGGGGGGGCGAATTCACCCCTCCACTTT
CDR3: CASAAGGANSPLHF

D: -
size: -
V: TRBV5-6
J: TRBJ1-2
DNA: TGTGCCAGCAGCCCGACGGCCAGCGCTATCTATGGCTACACCTTC
CDR3: CASSPTASAIYGYTF

D: -
size: -
V: TRBV4-2
J: TRBJ2-7
DNA: TGTGCCAGCAGCCAGGGGACACAGATTTACGAGCAGTACTTC
CDR3: CASSQGTQIYEQYF

D: -
size: once
V: TRBV7-8
J: TRBJ1-5
DNA: TGTGCCAGCAGCTCAATAACAGGGACCTGGGGCAATCAGCCCCAGCATTTT
CDR3: CASSSITGTWGNQPQHF

D: -
size: -
V: TRBV2
J: TRBJ2-2
DNA: TGTGCCAGCACTCTGACAGGTGAGGTGAACACCGGGGAGCTGTTTTTT
CDR3: CASTLTGEVNTGELFF

D: TRBD2
size: -
V: TRBV7-3
J: TRBJ2-3
DNA: TGTGCCAGCAGGCCCGGGACTACACTCACAGATACGCAGTATTTT
CDR3: CASRPGTTLTDTQYF

D: TRBD1
size: -
V: TRBV6-4
J: TRBJ1-2
DNA: TGTGCCAGCAGTGACGGACAGGGATCGACCGGCTACACCTTC
CDR3: CASSDGQGSTGYTF

D: -
size: few
V: TRBV6-1
J: TRBJ2-7
DNA: TGTGCCAGCAGTGAACGGGGATTCGAGCAGTACTTC
CDR3: CASSERGFEQYF

D: TRBD2
size: -
V: TRBV4-1
J: TRBJ2-1
DNA: TGCGCCAGCACCTTCGTAGCGGGGGCCTACAATGAGCAGTTCTTC
CDR3: CASTFVAGAYNEQFF

D: -
size: -
V: TRBV27
J: TRBJ1-1
DNA: TGTGCCTCATCGGTCCTATCCGGTAACACTGAAGCTTTCTTT
CDR3: CASSVLSGNTEAFF

D: -
size: -
V: TRBV9
J: TRBJ1-2
DNA: TGTGCCAGCAGCGGGTCGGGGAATGGCTACACCTTC
CDR3: CASSGSGNGYTF

D: TRBD1
size: -
V: TRBV6-2/TRBV6-3
J: TRBJ2-5
DNA: TGTGCCAGCAGTATCCGGGACAGGGGGTTCCAAGAGACCCAGTACTTC
CDR3: CASSIRDRGFQETQYF

D: -
size: -
V: TRBV11-1
J: TRBJ1-1
DNA: TGTGCCAGCAGCCTCACTTCTGGGCTGTTGAACACTGAAGCTTTCTTT
CDR3: CASSLTSGLLNTEAFF

D: -
size: -
V: TRBV2
J: TRBJ1-5
DNA: TGTGCCAGCAGTGGGACATACCGGAATCAGCCCCAGCATTTT
CDR3: CASSGTYRNQPQHF

D: -
size: -
V: TRBV5-1
J: TRBJ2-3
DNA: TGCGCCAGCAGCTTAGGAATCGGGGGACGAGCCGCAGATACGCAGTATTTT
CDR3: CASSLGIGGRAADTQYF

D: -
size: -
V: TRBV18
J: TRBJ2-1
DNA: TGTGCCAGCTCAGCAGGAAGGAATGAGCAGTTCTTC
CDR3: CASSAGRNEQFF

D: -
size: -
V: TRBV11-3
J: TRBJ2-2
DNA: TGTGCCAGCAGCCCGGGGCAGGGGGGTCCCGGGGAGCTGTTTTTT
CDR3: CASSPGQGGPGELFF

D: TRBD2
size: -
V: TRBV11-2
J: TRBJ2-2
DNA: TGTGCCAGCAGCTCCAGACCCGGGGGGACGTACACCGGGGAGCTGTTTTTT
CDR3: CASSSRPGGTYTGELFF

D: TRBD1
size: -
V: TRBV18
J: TRBJ1-1
DNA: TGTGCCAGCTCACCAGGGACAGGGTTCACTGAAGCTTTCTTT
CDR3: CASSPGTGFTEAFF

D: TRBD2
size: once
V: TRBV4-3
J: TRBJ2-1
DNA: TGCGCCAGCAGCCCAGTGGGGCGGGGGGACTACAATGAGCAGTTCTTC
CDR3: CASSPVGRGDYNEQFF

D: -
size: -
V: TRBV19
J: TRBJ2-7
DNA: TGTGCCAGCGGACGACAGGAGACCTACGAGCAGTACTTC
CDR3: CASGRQETYEQYF